The clone carrying this T cell receptor (beta chain) was seen a few times. Its specificity is unknown. A junction boundary mismatches the germline segment, possibly from a read error. The V gene's germline CDR1 is MDHEN and CDR2 SYDVKM. This CDR3 has 13 amino acids. This entry comes from a study of metastatic and nonmetastatic thyroid tumors. Study-wide results and limits: Benign nodules were reported to have significantly lower TCR beta diversity than malignant thyroid tumors, in blood and tumor.

Thyroid surgery was preceded by no treatment in any patient. Original methodology: Clinicopathological groups of papillary thyroid cancer showed CDR3 differences that were used to build a distant-metastasis classifier. TCRdb reassembled clones from the PCR reads with MiXCR. These V and J calls are TCRdb output, not the study's own analysis. The sample holds fewer than 40,000 clones, 18% seen once. Input material: tumor tissue. The source of this sequence is a female donor with papillary thyroid cancer or a benign thyroid nodule (not recorded which). Some clones in this sample may be carry-over from other donors' samples. The chain has TRBV28 and TRBJ2-7; D remains ambiguous. The CDR3 loop is CASKGILVYGQYF. The CDR3 DNA reads as TGTGCCAGCAAAGGGATACTGGTTTACGGGCAGTACTTC.